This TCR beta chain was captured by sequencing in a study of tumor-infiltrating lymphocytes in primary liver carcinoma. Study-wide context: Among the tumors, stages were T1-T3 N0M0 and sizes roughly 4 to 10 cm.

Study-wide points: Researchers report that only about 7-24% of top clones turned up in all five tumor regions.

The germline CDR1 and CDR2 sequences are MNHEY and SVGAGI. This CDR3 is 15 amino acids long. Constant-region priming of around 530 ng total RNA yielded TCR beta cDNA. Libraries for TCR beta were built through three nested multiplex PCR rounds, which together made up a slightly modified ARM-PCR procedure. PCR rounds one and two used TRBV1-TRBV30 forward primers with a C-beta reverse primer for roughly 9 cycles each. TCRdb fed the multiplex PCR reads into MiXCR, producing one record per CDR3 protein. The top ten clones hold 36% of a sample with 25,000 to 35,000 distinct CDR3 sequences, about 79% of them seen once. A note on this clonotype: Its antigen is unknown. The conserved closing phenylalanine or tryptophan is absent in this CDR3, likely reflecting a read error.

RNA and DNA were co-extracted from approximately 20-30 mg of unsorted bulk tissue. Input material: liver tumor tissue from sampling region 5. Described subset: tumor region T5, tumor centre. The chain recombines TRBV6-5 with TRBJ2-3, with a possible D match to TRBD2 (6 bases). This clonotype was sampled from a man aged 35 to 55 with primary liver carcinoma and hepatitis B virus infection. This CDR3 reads CASSYAGLSKDTQYL. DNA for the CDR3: TGTGCCAGCAGTTACGCGGGGCTAAGCAAAGATACGCAGTATTTA.